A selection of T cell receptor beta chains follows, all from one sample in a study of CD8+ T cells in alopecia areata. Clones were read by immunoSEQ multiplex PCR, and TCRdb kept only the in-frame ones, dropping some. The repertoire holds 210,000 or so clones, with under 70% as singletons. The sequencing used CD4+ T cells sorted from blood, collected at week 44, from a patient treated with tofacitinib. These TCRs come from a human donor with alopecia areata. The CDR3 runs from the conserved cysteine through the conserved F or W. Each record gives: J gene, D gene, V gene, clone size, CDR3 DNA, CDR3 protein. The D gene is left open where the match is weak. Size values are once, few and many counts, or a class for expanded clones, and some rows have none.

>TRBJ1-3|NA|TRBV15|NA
TGTGCCACCAGAGGCGGGGGTGGAAACACCATATATTTT
CATRGGGGNTIYF
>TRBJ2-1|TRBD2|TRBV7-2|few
TGTGCCAGCAGGCTAGCGGGGAGCAATGAGCAGTTCTTC
CASRLAGSNEQFF
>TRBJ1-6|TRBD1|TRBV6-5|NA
TGTGCCACTGGGACAGGGGACACGCGACTCCACTTT
CATGTGDTRLHF
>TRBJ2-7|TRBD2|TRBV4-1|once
TGCGCCAGCAGCCAATTCCTAGCGGGCGGGACCTCCTACGAGCAGTACTTC
CASSQFLAGGTSYEQYF
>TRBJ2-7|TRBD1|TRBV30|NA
TGTGCCTGTAATGGGGACAGGGGTTGGGAGCAGTACTTC
CACNGDRGWEQYF
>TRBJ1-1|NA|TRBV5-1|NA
TGCGCCAGCAGCTTGGTGGGGGGACCGAACACTGAAGCTTTCTTT
CASSLVGGPNTEAFF
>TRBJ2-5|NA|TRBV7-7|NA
TGTGCCAGCAGCTTATTCGCTAGCGCCGAGACCCAGTACTTC
CASSLFASAETQYF
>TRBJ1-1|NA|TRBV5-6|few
TGTGCCAGCAGCTTGCCGGACGGTGGCGCCACTGAAGCTTTCTTT
CASSLPDGGATEAFF
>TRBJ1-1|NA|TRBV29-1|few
TGCAGCGTTCGGTTCCGAGGAGGCACTGAAGCTTTCTTT
CSVRFRGGTEAFF
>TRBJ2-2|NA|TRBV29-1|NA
TGCAGCGTTGATCAGGGCTACACCGGGGAGCTGTTTTTT
CSVDQGYTGELFF
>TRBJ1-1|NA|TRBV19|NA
TGTGCCAGTTTGAATGTGAACACTGAAGCTTTCTTT
CASLNVNTEAFF
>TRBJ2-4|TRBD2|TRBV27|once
TGTGCCAGCAGTTCCCCCCTAGCGGGACTAGCCAAAAACATTCAGTACTTC
CASSSPLAGLAKNIQYF
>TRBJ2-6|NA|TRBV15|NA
TGTGCCACCAGCACGAAAGGGCAAAACTCTGGGGCCAACGTCCTGACTTTC
CATSTKGQNSGANVLTF
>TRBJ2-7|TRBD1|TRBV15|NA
TGTGCCACCAGCAGAGATCAGGGACAGGGGAGATACGAGCAGTACTTC
CATSRDQGQGRYEQYF
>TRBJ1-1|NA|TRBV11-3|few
TGTGCCAGCAGCTCGACCCCACAGCCGAACACTGAAGCTTTCTTT
CASSSTPQPNTEAFF
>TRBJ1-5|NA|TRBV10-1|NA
TGCGCCAGCAGTGTCGAGCCCCAGCATTTT
CASSVEPQHF
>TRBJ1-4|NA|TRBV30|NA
TGTGCCTGGAGGGAAAAGGGGACCCGTAATGAAAAACTGTTTTTT
CAWREKGTRNEKLFF
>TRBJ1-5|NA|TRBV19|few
TGTGCCAGTAGTATAGTCCCAGGGGACCAGCCCCAGCATTTT
CASSIVPGDQPQHF
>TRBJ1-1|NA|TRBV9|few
TGTGCCAGCAGCGGAGGGGTCAACACTGAAGCTTTCTTT
CASSGGVNTEAFF
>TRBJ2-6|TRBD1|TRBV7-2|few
TGTGCCAGCAGCTTATGGACAGGGCTTACTGGGGCCAACGTCCTGACTTTC
CASSLWTGLTGANVLTF
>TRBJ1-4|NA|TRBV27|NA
TGTGCCAGCAGTTTATCGTCGGGAGAAAAACTGTTTTTT
CASSLSSGEKLFF
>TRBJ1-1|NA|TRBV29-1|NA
TGCAGCGGGTCCAGGGACACTGAAGCTTTCTTT
CSGSRDTEAFF
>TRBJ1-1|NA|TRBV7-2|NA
TGTGCCAGCAGCTTAATCGGGGGCACTGAAGCTTTCTTT
CASSLIGGTEAFF
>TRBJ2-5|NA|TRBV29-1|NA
TGCAGCGTTGGGGGCGGGGTGAGCCAAGAGACCCAGTACTTC
CSVGGGVSQETQYF
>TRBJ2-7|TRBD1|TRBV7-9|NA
TGTGCCAGCAGCTATTCTGGACAGGGGTTTTTGTACTTC
CASSYSGQGFLYF
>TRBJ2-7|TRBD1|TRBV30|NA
TGTGCCTGGAGTTCCTCCGGGACAGGGGTCCCCTACGAGCAGTACTTC
CAWSSSGTGVPYEQYF
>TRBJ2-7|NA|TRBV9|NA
TGTGCCAGCAGCGTCCTTGCGGGCTACGAGCAGTACTTC
CASSVLAGYEQYF
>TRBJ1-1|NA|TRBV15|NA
TGTGCCACCAGCAGAGGGGTTCTGGACCCGGACACTGAAGCTTTCTTT
CATSRGVLDPDTEAFF
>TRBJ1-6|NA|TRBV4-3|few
TGCGCCAGCAGCCAAGATTTGGGAAACTCCTATAATTCACCCCTCCACTTT
CASSQDLGNSYNSPLHF
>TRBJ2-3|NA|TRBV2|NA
TGTGCCAGCAGTGAACCCCGGGGTCGTGGCACAGATACGCAGTATTTT
CASSEPRGRGTDTQYF
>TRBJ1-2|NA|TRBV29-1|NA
TGCAGCGTTTATGTTATGTCGGCCAACTATGGCTACACCTTC
CSVYVMSANYGYTF
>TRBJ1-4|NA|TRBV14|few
TGTGCCAGCAGCTCGGGGACCGCCGTTAATGAAAAACTGTTTTTT
CASSSGTAVNEKLFF
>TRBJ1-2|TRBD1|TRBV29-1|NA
TGCAGCGTCGCTAAAGGGACAGGGGAATATGGCTACACCTTC
CSVAKGTGEYGYTF
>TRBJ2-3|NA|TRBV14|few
TGTGCCAGCAGCCAAGCTTCTACGCAGTATTTT
CASSQASTQYF
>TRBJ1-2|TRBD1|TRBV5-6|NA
TGTGCCAGCAGCTTGGTATCTTTGGGACAGGTCAACTATGGCTACACCTTC
CASSLVSLGQVNYGYTF
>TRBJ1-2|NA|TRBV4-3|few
TGCGCCAGCAGCCAAGACGATCTGAATAACTATGGCTACACCTTC
CASSQDDLNNYGYTF
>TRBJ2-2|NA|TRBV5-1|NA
TGCGCCAGCAGCAATGGGGGCGCTGAAGGCACCGGGGAGCTGTTTTTT
CASSNGGAEGTGELFF
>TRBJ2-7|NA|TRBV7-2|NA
TGTGCCAGCAGCTTAGGGGTTTCGAGGGTTCCGTACTTC
CASSLGVSRVPYF
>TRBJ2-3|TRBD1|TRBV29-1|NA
TGCAGCGTTGAAGATGGACAGGGCGATACGCAGTATTTT
CSVEDGQGDTQYF
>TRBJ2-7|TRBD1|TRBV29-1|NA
TGCAGCGTAGAGGACAGGGCCTACGAGCAGTACTTC
CSVEDRAYEQYF
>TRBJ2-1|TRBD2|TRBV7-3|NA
TGTGCCAGCAGCCTCAGGACTAGCGGGGGGTCGGAGCAGTTCTTC
CASSLRTSGGSEQFF